Following are 31 T cell receptor beta chains from one sample sequenced in a study of T cell clonality in common variable immunodeficiency. Generated by immunoSEQ multiplex PCR, the TCRdb table keeps only in-frame clones and is missing some. The record shows about 74,000 clones for this sample, with no singletons present. Source material: peripheral blood mononuclear cells. These receptors came from a person between 18 and 75 years old in good health.

This clone was detected ten times or more. Incomplete CDR3 DNA: TGCAGTGCTAGAGAAGGAACAGGGGGGGGTCGGTTGCAAACC. Amino acids: CSAREGTGGGRLQT. The full CDR3 is CSAREGTGGGRLQTQYF. The chain carries TRBV20-1 and TRBJ2-5; D might be TRBD1 (8 bases). The DNA ends 3 residues before the CDR3 does, and the rest of the CDR3 is filled in from the germline J gene. This CDR3 comprises 17 residues. The germline V gene has CDR1 DFQATT and CDR2 SNEGSKA (reference sequence).

This clone was seen ten or more times. The DNA read from the CDR3 is TGTGCCAGCAGCTTTAGCAGGGAGAGCGGGGAG. Translation gives CASSFSRESGE. Given in full, the CDR3 is CASSFSRESGELFF. The gene calls are TRBV11-2 and TRBJ2-2; possibly TRBD1 or TRBD2 for D (5 bases each). The read finishes 3 residues shy of the CDR3 end, and the germline J gene is used to complete it. In germline, CDR1 is SGHAT, CDR2 FQNNGV. V was shortened by 3 bases and J by 7 bases, with 12 bases between the two germline ends. The CDR3 consists of 14 residues. Full variable domain (remainder filled in from reference TRBV11-2 and TRBJ2-2): EAGVAQSPRYKIIEKRQSVAFWCNPISGHATLYWYQQILGQGPKLLIQFQNNGVVDDSQLPKDRFSAERLKGVDSTLKIQPAKLEDSAVYLCASSFSRESGELFFGEGSRLTVL.

This clone was observed at least ten times. Sequencing ends 3 residues short of the CDR3 end; the germline J gene provides the rest. This chain joins TRBV28 and TRBJ2-7; 8 bases align to TRBD1. Trimming at V came to 4 bases and at J to 3 bases, leaving 11 bases not matched to a gene. The germline V gene has CDR1 MDHEN and CDR2 SYDVKM. The CDR3 covers 16 residues. CDR3: CASSSYPGTGRYEQYF. CDR3 DNA (partial): TGTGCCAGCAGTTCCTACCCTGGGACAGGCCGCTACGAG.

The table lists this clone with many counts. From the germline J gene comes the end of the CDR3, since the read stops 3 residues before it. The rearrangement joins TRBV7-3 to TRBJ2-7; 9 bases match TRBD1. Germline lookup yields CDR1 SGHTA and CDR2 FQGTGA. The ends lost 5 bases at V and 0 bases at J; junction bases unmatched: 8. The CDR3 is made up of 16 amino acids. The part of the CDR3 DNA that was read is TGTGCCAGCAGCCCAGGGGGGACAGGGACCTCCTACGAG. Encoded protein: CASSPGGTGTSYE. The CDR3 in full is CASSPGGTGTSYEQYF.

The table lists this clone with many counts. The sequenced part of the CDR3 DNA is TGCAGTGCTAGAGCTGGCGGGAGTTTGCATGAG. Its protein is CSARAGGSLHE. The CDR3 as a whole reads CSARAGGSLHEQFF. The chain couples TRBV20-1 to TRBJ2-1; TRBD2 agrees at 7 bases. The read ends 3 residues before the CDR3 terminus; that terminus is restored from the germline J gene. CDR3 length: 14 residues. CDR1 and CDR2 (germline): DFQATT, SNEGSKA (reference sequence). Unmatched junction bases numbered 8, after V lost 1 base and J lost 8 bases.

This clone has at least ten counts. The CDR3 end falls 3 residues outside the read, so it is completed with the germline J gene. V usage is TRBV5-4 and J usage is TRBJ2-1; 8 bases are a match to TRBD2. CDR1 and CDR2 from the germline V gene are SGHNT and YYREEE (reference sequence). This CDR3 contains 13 residues. Unmatched junction bases numbered 3, after V lost 2 bases and J lost 8 bases. CDR3 amino acids: CASSFSGSDEQFF. Partial CDR3 DNA: TGTGCCAGCAGCTTCAGCGGGAGCGATGAG. Together with reference TRBV5-4 and TRBJ2-1, the CDR3 gives the full variable domain: ETGVTQSPTHLIKTRGQQVTLRCSSQSGHNTVSWYQQALGQGPQFIFQYYREEENGRGNFPPRFSGLQFPNYSSELNVNALELDDSALYLCASSFSGSDEQFFGPGTRLTVL.

This clone was found many times. The sequenced fragment ends 3 residues before the CDR3 boundary, so the rest is inferred from the germline J gene. The chain joins TRBV20-1 to TRBJ2-1; TRBD1 agrees at 7 bases. Per germline, CDR1 DFQATT and CDR2 SNEGSKA (reference sequence). The V and J ends lost 3 bases and 0 bases, in that order; junction bases with no gene match: 5. The CDR3 consists of 15 residues. Incomplete CDR3 DNA: TGCAGTGCTAGTGAGACAGGGTTCTCCTACAATGAG. Translated: CSASETGFSYNE. Given in full, the CDR3 is CSASETGFSYNEQFF.

This clone occurred many times. The CDR3 end lies 3 residues beyond the end of the read and is filled in from the germline J gene. The rearrangement joins TRBV6-1 to TRBJ1-5; 10 bases agree with TRBD1. Per the germline V gene, CDR1 is MNHNS and CDR2 is SASEGT. The CDR3 extends over 15 amino acids. Unmatched junction bases numbered 5, after V lost 4 bases and J lost 5 bases. The covered CDR3 bases are TGTGCCAGCAGTGCGGGGACAGGGGCACATCAGCCC. This codes for CASSAGTGAHQP. The full CDR3 protein is CASSAGTGAHQPQHF.

Ten or more counts support this clone. The sequenced fragment ends 3 residues before the CDR3 boundary, so the rest is inferred from the germline J gene. The J gene is TRBJ2-7, the V gene TRBV5-1; TRBD2 matches at 8 bases. Germline loops: CDR1 SGHRS, CDR2 YFSETQ. After removal of 4 bases from V and 3 bases from J, the junction contained 18 bases not matched to a gene. CDR3 length: 18 residues. Incomplete CDR3 DNA: TGCGCCAGCAGCGGGGGTGGGAGCATCAGCGGGAGTTTCTACGAG. Translating it yields CASSGGGSISGSFYE. The entire CDR3 reads CASSGGGSISGSFYEQYF.

This clone was seen ten or more times. The sequenced fragment ends 3 residues before the CDR3 boundary, so the rest is inferred from the germline J gene. The J gene is TRBJ1-4, the V gene TRBV12-3 or TRBV12-4; tentatively, D is TRBD1 (5 bases). The CDR3 loop spans 14 amino acids. Trimming stripped 6 bases from V and 5 bases from J, with 13 bases between. The CDR3 sequence is CASRPMTANEKLFF. Incomplete CDR3 DNA: TGTGCCAGCAGGCCCATGACAGCCAATGAAAAA.

This clone was detected a few times. The read finishes 3 residues shy of the CDR3 end, and the germline J gene is used to complete it. The chain has TRBV5-1 and TRBJ2-1, with TRBD2 matching 7 bases. The ends lost 0 bases at V and 3 bases at J; junction bases unmatched: 9. CDR1 SGHRS and CDR2 YFSETQ come from the germline V gene. The length of the CDR3 is 17 residues. The covered CDR3 bases are TGCGCCAGCAGCTTGGGCTTCGGGCTAGCGGTCTACAATGAG. Its protein is CASSLGFGLAVYNE. The whole CDR3 protein reads CASSLGFGLAVYNEQFF.

This clone was observed many times. The CDR3 end is not reached by the read, which stops 3 residues before it; the germline J gene fills it in. The V and J genes are TRBV5-1 and TRBJ1-5; TRBD1 aligns across 8 bases. V gave up 4 bases and J gave up 5 bases; unmatched junction bases: 5. The CDR3 consists of 14 residues. Per germline, CDR1 SGHRS and CDR2 YFSETQ. This chain's CDR3 is CASSPTGGDQPQHF. CDR3 bases read: TGCGCCAGCAGCCCAACAGGGGGAGATCAGCCC.

Points on this clone: The CDR3 goes on 3 residues after the read ends, and that part is filled in from the germline J gene. This rearrangement joins TRBV19 to TRBJ1-1, with a possible D match to TRBD1 (5 bases). This CDR3 has 14 residues. The germline V gene has CDR1 LNHDA and CDR2 SQIVND (reference sequence). Trimming cost V 8 bases and J 0 bases, with 13 bases left between them. CDR3 bases read: TGTGCCAGTCACTCCAGGGAGCTGAACACTGAA. Translation gives CASHSRELNTE. The full CDR3 reads CASHSRELNTEAFF.

This clone was found many times. Sequencing ends 3 residues short of the CDR3 end; the germline J gene provides the rest. V gene TRBV2 combines with J gene TRBJ1-4, with D uncertain. The V and J ends lost 3 bases and 0 bases respectively, with 8 bases between them. Looked up from germline, CDR1 is SNHLY and CDR2 is FYNNEI. CDR3 size: 15 residues. The CDR3 here is CASSDIEATNEKLFF. Partial CDR3 DNA: TGTGCCAGCAGTGATATTGAGGCAACTAATGAAAAA. Variable domain in full (rest from reference TRBV2 and TRBJ1-4): EPEVTQTPSHQVTQMGQEVILRCVPISNHLYFYWYRQILGQKVEFLVSFYNNEISEKSEIFDDQFSVERPDGSNFTLKIRSTKLEDSAMYFCASSDIEATNEKLFFGSGTQLSVL.

This clone showed up many times. The sequence runs out 3 residues before the end of the CDR3; the remainder is reconstructed from the germline J gene. The chain is built from TRBV6-2 or TRBV6-3 and TRBJ2-3; tentatively, D is TRBD2 (5 bases). V was shortened by 2 bases and J by 4 bases, with 10 bases between the two germline ends. CDR1 is MNHEY, CDR2 SVGEGT, per germline. The CDR3 consists of 14 residues. CDR3 protein: CASSYELSADTQYF. The sequenced CDR3 bases are TGTGCCAGCAGTTACGAACTTAGCGCAGATACG.

This clone was seen ten or more times. The missing CDR3 end, 3 residues past where the read stops, is filled in from the germline J gene. Within the sample, other DNA sequences also encode this same CDR3. The chain links TRBV7-2 to TRBJ1-5; a possible D gene is TRBD1 (6 bases). Germline CDR1 reads SGHTA; CDR2 reads FQGNSA. The CDR3 sequence is 13 residues long. The V gene lost 2 bases and the J gene lost 4 bases, with 6 bases spanning the gap. This CDR3 is CASSLRGNQPQHF. The CDR3 DNA, read in part, is TGTGCCAGCAGCTTAAGGGGGAATCAGCCC.

The sample holds many counts of this clone. The CDR3 is cut off 3 residues early in the read; its end comes from the germline J gene. The chain joins TRBV18 to TRBJ2-5, with 8 bases aligning to TRBD1. Trimming cost V 1 base and J 5 bases; bases outside gene matches: 0. The germline gives CDR1 KGHSH, CDR2 LQKENI. The CDR3 is 13 residues long. The CDR3 spells CASSPRQGETQYF. The covered CDR3 bases are TGTGCCAGCTCACCACGACAGGGGGAGACC.

This clone turned up a few times. The read terminates 3 residues before the CDR3 end, so the remaining end is supplied by the germline J gene. The chain couples TRBV7-9 to TRBJ1-1, with a weak D call TRBD1 (5 bases). This CDR3 is built from 15 residues. Germline V gene sequence: CDR1 SEHNR, CDR2 FQNEAQ (reference sequence). The CDR3 loop reads CASRPGLAEQETAFF. The part of the CDR3 DNA that was read is TGTGCCAGCAGACCGGGACTAGCGGAACAAGAGACA.

Many counts were recorded for this clone. CDR3 protein: CASSPSTGGYGYTF. The covered CDR3 bases are TGTGCCAGCAGTCCTTCAACAGGGGGTTATGGC. This chain links TRBV12-3 or TRBV12-4 with TRBJ1-2, with 8 positions matching TRBD1. The read comes to an end 3 residues before the CDR3 does, leaving the germline J gene to fill in the end. The CDR3 has 14 residues. The V gene end was trimmed by 5 bases and the J gene end by 5 bases; junction bases not matched to a gene: 7.

This clone was recorded at least ten times. Coverage ceases 3 residues before the CDR3 finishes, and the germline J gene fills in the end. The V gene is TRBV20-1, the J gene TRBJ2-1, with D tentatively TRBD2 (5 bases). Germline CDR1 is DFQATT and CDR2 is SNEGSKA (reference sequence). The CDR3 sequence is 12 residues long. Trimming stripped 6 bases from V and 8 bases from J, with 14 bases between. CDR3 DNA (partial): TGCAGTGCCCGACTTACTAGGGATGAG. Translation gives CSARLTRDE. The entire CDR3 sequence reads CSARLTRDEQFF.

This clone was found many times. The read halts 3 residues ahead of the CDR3 end, with the missing end drawn from the germline J gene. The V and J genes are TRBV20-1 and TRBJ2-7; D unclear. The germline V gene encodes CDR1 DFQATT and CDR2 SNEGSKA (reference sequence). Deletions cut 3 bases from V and 0 bases from J, with 9 bases between. CDR3 size: 13 residues. The CDR3 DNA, read in part, is TGCAGTGCTAGGGTGGTTAGCTCCTACGAG. This encodes CSARVVSSYE. In full, the CDR3 is CSARVVSSYEQYF.

The table lists this clone with many counts. The read terminates 3 residues ahead of where the CDR3 ends, so the germline J gene completes it. This chain joins TRBV28 and TRBJ2-7; tentative D call: TRBD1 (5 bases). Trimming removed 3 bases at V and 3 bases at J, with 21 bases between. The CDR3 totals 17 residues. Germline assignment: CDR1 MDHEN and CDR2 SYDVKM. The CDR3 DNA, read in part, is TGTGCCAGCAGTTTTATCCCCGGCAGGGTAATCAACTACGAG. It is translated as CASSFIPGRVINYE. The complete CDR3 reads CASSFIPGRVINYEQYF.

In this sample, this clone turned up many times. Coverage ceases 3 residues before the CDR3 finishes, and the germline J gene fills in the end. The chain combines TRBV7-2 with TRBJ1-3; D not certain. Germline CDR1 SGHTA, CDR2 FQGNSA. The V and J ends lost 5 bases and 8 bases respectively, with 7 bases between them. The CDR3 covers 11 residues. CDR3 DNA (partial): TGTGCCAGCAGCCCAAGGGACACC. This codes for CASSPRDT. The whole CDR3 is CASSPRDTIYF.

There are many counts of this clone. The read gets to within 3 residues of the CDR3 end, and the germline J gene fills in the rest. V and J are TRBV20-1 and TRBJ1-1; D unresolved. The germline V gene encodes CDR1 DFQATT and CDR2 SNEGSKA (reference sequence). Between the trimmed V and J ends, which lost 0 bases and 0 bases, there was a span of 17 bases. The CDR3 runs 17 residues. The sequenced CDR3 bases are TGCAGTGCTAGAGATCCGGCAGGAATATGGATGAACACTGAA. It is translated as CSARDPAGIWMNTE. The full-length CDR3 reads as CSARDPAGIWMNTEAFF.

This clone was seen ten or more times. The read ends 3 residues before the CDR3 terminus; that terminus is restored from the germline J gene. The V gene is TRBV4-2, the J gene TRBJ2-4, with 7 bases that match TRBD2. The ends lost 2 bases at V and 3 bases at J; junction bases unmatched: 7. Germline CDR1 reads LGHNA; CDR2 reads YNFKEQ. The CDR3 covers 16 residues. CDR3 sequence: CASSQNSGNVKNIQYF. Incomplete CDR3 DNA: TGTGCCAGCAGCCAAAACAGCGGGAATGTCAAAAACATT.

This clone has ten or more counts. The read ends 3 residues before the CDR3 terminus; that terminus is restored from the germline J gene. Other DNA sequences from this sample encode an identical CDR3 as well. The J gene is TRBJ1-1, the V gene TRBV30, with 8 bases matching TRBD1. The CDR3 runs to 13 residues. Germline assignment: CDR1 GTSNPN and CDR2 SVGIG (reference sequence). Unmatched junction bases numbered 3, after V lost 4 bases and J lost 2 bases. CDR3 in amino acids: CAWNRGFNTEAFF. The sequenced part of the CDR3 DNA is TGTGCCTGGAACAGGGGGTTTAACACTGAA.

This clone was observed at least ten times. The CDR3 end is not reached by the read, which stops 3 residues before it; the germline J gene fills it in. The chain is built from TRBV10-3 and TRBJ2-2; no reliable D call. V lost 0 bases, J lost 5 bases, and 7 bases lay in between. The V gene's germline CDR1 is ENHRY and CDR2 SYGVKD. The CDR3 totals 14 residues. The CDR3 here is CAISESPETGELFF. CDR3 DNA (partial): TGTGCCATCAGTGAGTCGCCAGAAACCGGGGAG.

This clone was detected many times. The read stops 3 residues short of the end of the CDR3; the missing end is completed from the germline J gene. V and J are TRBV19 and TRBJ2-5, with TRBD1 as a possible D gene (6 bases). Between the trimmed V and J ends, which lost 3 bases and 2 bases, there was a span of 13 bases. CDR3 length: 15 residues. Germline lookup yields CDR1 LNHDA and CDR2 SQIVND (reference sequence). CDR3 bases read: TGTGCCAGTAGTATGAGAGGGGGATGGCAAGAGACC. Amino acid sequence: CASSMRGGWQET. The entire CDR3 is CASSMRGGWQETQYF.

This clone was observed many times. Read data end 3 residues before the CDR3 end; the end is taken from the germline J gene. The rearrangement links TRBV7-9 to TRBJ1-2; TRBD1 is a possible D gene (5 bases). Germline CDR1 SEHNR, CDR2 FQNEAQ (reference sequence). This CDR3 has 15 residues. Trimming took 4 bases from V and 4 from J, leaving 16 bases between them. Partial CDR3 DNA: TGTGCCAGCAGCTCCTTTTCGGGGGAAGGCTATGGC. The encoded protein is CASSSFSGEGYG. The entire CDR3 is CASSSFSGEGYGYTF.

For this clone: The read ends 3 residues before the CDR3 terminus; that terminus is restored from the germline J gene. The chain is built from TRBV6-2 or TRBV6-3 and TRBJ1-2, with D maybe TRBD1 (6 bases). V dropped 0 bases and J dropped 2 bases, with 7 bases sitting between them. The germline gives CDR1 MNHEY, CDR2 SVGEGT. The CDR3 spans 14 residues. CDR3 DNA, as far as it was read: TGTGCCAGCAGTTACTCTACAGGGAACTATGGC. This sequence encodes CASSYSTGNYG. The full CDR3 protein is CASSYSTGNYGYTF.

This clone occurred many times. The DNA ends 3 residues before the CDR3 does, and the rest of the CDR3 is filled in from the germline J gene. The chain employs TRBV28 and TRBJ2-2; TRBD1 matches at 7 bases. Trimming took 7 bases from V and 5 from J; bases not matched to a gene: 22. Germline V gene data show CDR1 as MDHEN and CDR2 as SYDVKM. The CDR3 contains 19 residues. This CDR3 reads CASTDFQRQGLERTGELFF. Partial CDR3 DNA: TGTGCCAGCACCGATTTCCAGAGACAGGGTCTGGAGAGGACCGGGGAG.